The clone carrying this T cell receptor beta chain was seen only once. The data were obtained in a study of blood T cell repertoires in COVID-19. Study-level information: Acute and convalescent COVID-19 samples came from the United States, Italy and Spain.

The table came from immunoSEQ multiplex PCR; TCRdb's copy has only in-frame clones and leaves some out. The sample holds about 180,000 clones, roughly four fifths seen once. Specimen: peripheral blood. The TCR originated in a woman aged 70 to 79 with COVID-19, enrolled during active disease.

CDR3 DNA: TGTGCCAGCAGCTTCCGGGAGACCCTCGGCGAGCAGTACTTC. As protein: CASSFRETLGEQYF. This chain links TRBV7-6 with TRBJ2-7, with a possible D match to TRBD2 (6 bases). V shed 3 bases and J shed 6 bases, with 15 bases lying between them. CDR1 and CDR2 (germline): SGHVS, FNYEAQ. The CDR3 runs 14 residues.